Each of the 27 T cell receptor beta chains below was sequenced from the same sample in a study of molecular identifiers for immune sequencing clone quantification. TCRdb ran MiXCR on the PCR reads and lists one entry per CDR3 protein. The table shows 85,000 to 120,000 distinct CDR3 sequences, with 35% occurring only once. The material sequenced was naive CD8+ T cells from blood, with Jurkat cell RNA spiked in. The sample's subset: FACS-sorted CD8+CD4-CCR7+CD45RA+ naive T cells. The receptors shown here come from a human donor in good health. Some libraries in this study had Jurkat cell RNA spiked in.

As regards this clonotype: A read error may explain this, as a much larger clone is one base away. The chain has TRBV24-1 and TRBJ2-2; D is tentatively TRBD1 or TRBD2 (5 bases each). The CDR3 contains 14 residues. Germline V gene lookup returns CDR1 KGHDR and CDR2 SFDVKD. DNA of the CDR3: TGTGCCACCAGTTCGACAGCGAACACCGGGGAGCTGATTTTT. This encodes CATSSTANTGELIF.

V usage is TRBV28 and J usage is TRBJ2-1; 14 bases map to TRBD2. Germline V gene lookup returns CDR1 MDHEN and CDR2 SYDVKM. The CDR3 is 19 residues long. The V segment lost 5 bases and the J segment 0 bases; nucleotides outside the gene matches: 9. CDR3 nucleotides: TGTGCCAGCAGTCCTCCGGGACTAGCGGGAGTTGGCTCCTACAATGAGCAGTTCTTC. Translation gives CASSPPGLAGVGSYNEQFF.

The rearrangement joins TRBV7-9 to TRBJ2-7; D ambiguous. Trimming took off 2 bases at V and 0 bases at J, with 11 bases between the two ends. This CDR3 contains 15 residues. CDR1 is SEHNR, CDR2 FQNEAQ, per germline (reference sequence). CDR3 nucleotide sequence: TGTGCCAGCAGCTTATTGTACAGTAGCTCCTACGAGCAGTACTTC. Its translation: CASSLLYSSSYEQYF.

This clonotype appeared many times. The V and J genes are TRBV11-2 and TRBJ2-5; possible D gene TRBD1, 6 bases. CDR3 length: 15 amino acids. V dropped 4 bases and J dropped 0 bases, with 12 bases sitting between them. The germline V gene has CDR1 SGHAT and CDR2 FQNNGV. CDR3 DNA: TGTGCCAGCAGCTCCACAGGGATGGACCAAGAGACCCAGTACTTC. It encodes CASSSTGMDQETQYF.

This clonotype showed up just a few times. The J gene is TRBJ2-3, the V gene TRBV4-1; 13 nucleotides align to TRBD2. The germline gives CDR1 MGHRA, CDR2 YSYEKL. The CDR3 is made up of 16 amino acids. V gave up 3 bases and J gave up 4 bases; unmatched junction bases: 4. The DNA for the CDR3 is TGCGCCAGCAGCCAGGGACTAGCGGGAAGGGCAGATACGCAGTATTTT. Protein product: CASSQGLAGRADTQYF.

The chain couples TRBV13 to TRBJ2-7; D remains unclear. The CDR3 has 13 amino acids. The germline V gene has CDR1 PRHDT and CDR2 FYEKMQ (reference sequence). Trimming took 5 bases from V and 6 from J, leaving 14 bases between them. The CDR3 protein is CASSPPVSLEQYF. The CDR3 DNA follows: TGTGCCAGCAGCCCACCTGTCAGCCTCGAGCAGTACTTC. Supplemented by reference TRBV13 and TRBJ2-7, the full variable domain reads AAGVIQSPRHLIKEKRETATLKCYPIPRHDTVYWYQQGPGQDPQFLISFYEKMQSDKGSIPDRFSAQQFSDYHSELNMSSLELGDSALYFCASSPPVSLEQYFGPGTRLTVT.

The sample holds many counts of this clonotype. J is TRBJ2-2 and V is TRBV9, with unresolved D. The germline V gene encodes CDR1 SGDLS and CDR2 YYNGEE. The CDR3 covers 12 residues. V lost 2 bases to trimming and J lost 5 bases, with 4 bases between them. The CDR3 bases are TGTGCCAGCAGCGTTTATACCGGGGAGCTGTTTTTT. Translated: CASSVYTGELFF.

The sample holds a few counts of this clonotype. V gene TRBV5-4 combines with J gene TRBJ1-2, with a tentative D call TRBD1 (6 bases). The CDR3 is 14 amino acids. Per germline, CDR1 SGHNT and CDR2 YYREEE (reference sequence). Trimming removed 3 bases at V and 5 bases at J, with 14 bases between. In nucleotides, the CDR3 is TGTGCCAGCAGCTCCGGACAGCAACTATATGGCTACACCTTC. This encodes CASSSGQQLYGYTF.

Note on this clonotype: A read error is possible here, since a much larger clone lies one base away. The V gene is TRBV28, the J gene TRBJ1-5, with D perhaps TRBD1 (6 bases). This CDR3 spans 15 amino acids. The germline gives CDR1 MDHEN, CDR2 SYDVKM. Here the CDR3 DNA reads TGTGCCAGCTGTTTACGGGGGGCGAGCAATCAGCCCCAGCATTTT. Amino acid sequence: CASCLRGASNQPQHF.

This clonotype was counted many times. The chain recombines TRBV28 with TRBJ1-1; the D is unclear. Trimming took 2 bases from V and 10 from J, leaving 8 bases between them. There are 11 residues in the CDR3. Germline lookup yields CDR1 MDHEN and CDR2 SYDVKM. CDR3: CASSLGPGAFF. The CDR3 DNA reads as TGTGCCAGCAGTTTAGGACCGGGAGCTTTCTTT.

In this sample, this clonotype turned up many times. The chain recombines TRBV14 with TRBJ2-2; unclear D gene. CDR1 is SGHDN, CDR2 FVKESK, per germline. V lost 0 bases to trimming and J lost 0 bases, with 8 bases between them. CDR3 length equals 16 residues. The CDR3 DNA follows: TGTGCCAGCAGCCAAGATTACAGCTCGAACACCGGGGAGCTGTTTTTT. Translating it yields CASSQDYSSNTGELFF.

The chain recombines TRBV6-2 or TRBV6-3 with TRBJ2-7; possibly TRBD2 for D (6 bases). Trimming took off 7 bases at V and 1 base at J, with 11 bases between the two ends. Germline CDR1 reads MNHEY; CDR2 reads SVGEGT. The CDR3 loop spans 13 amino acids. The CDR3 region is CASIGGPSYEQYF. The CDR3 DNA reads as TGTGCCAGCATCGGAGGGCCTTCCTACGAGCAGTACTTC.

There are many counts of this clonotype. The chain joins TRBV28 to TRBJ2-2; no clear D gene. CDR1 and CDR2 (germline): MDHEN, SYDVKM. CDR3 length equals 14 residues. Trimming removed 4 bases from V and 2 bases from J, with 8 bases in between. The CDR3 reads CASSSGGNTGELFF. CDR3 coding DNA: TGTGCCAGCAGTTCGGGCGGAAACACCGGGGAGCTGTTTTTT.

Ten or more counts support this clonotype. The chain uses TRBV7-6 and TRBJ1-1; a possible D gene is TRBD1 (5 bases). Trimming cost V 4 bases and J 11 bases, with 14 bases left between them. The germline V gene encodes CDR1 SGHVS and CDR2 FNYEAQ. This CDR3 region has 12 residues. Here the CDR3 DNA reads TGTGCCAGCAGCTCCCCGTTGGGGGAGGCTTTCTTT. It encodes CASSSPLGEAFF.

This clonotype has just a few counts. This chain links TRBV4-1 with TRBJ2-7; TRBD1 might be the D (9 bases). V was cut by 9 bases and J by 5 bases, with 17 bases left in between. There are 13 residues in the CDR3. Germline V gene sequence: CDR1 MGHRA, CDR2 YSYEKL. The CDR3 loop reads CASSGTGLDEQYF. The CDR3 DNA reads TGCGCCAGTAGCGGGACAGGGCTGGACGAGCAGTACTTC.

The rearrangement links TRBV27 to TRBJ2-7; D might be TRBD2 (6 bases). V was pared by 0 bases and J by 5 bases, with 11 bases between. CDR3 length: 14 amino acids. CDR1 and CDR2 from the germline V gene are MNHEY and SMNVEV (reference sequence). The chain's CDR3 is CASSLSEGFNEQYF. As DNA, the CDR3 is TGTGCCAGCAGTTTATCGGAGGGGTTCAACGAGCAGTACTTC.

This clonotype turned up a few times. CDR3: CASSPGPFTGELFF. The CDR3 DNA reads TGTGCCAGCAGCCCAGGTCCCTTCACCGGGGAGCTGTTTTTT. The chain employs TRBV11-2 and TRBJ2-2; D not resolved. This CDR3 region has 14 residues. Germline-derived CDR1 and CDR2 are SGHAT and FQNNGV. V lost 5 bases, J lost 4 bases, and 11 bases lay in between.

A remark on this clonotype: It may be a read error: a sequence one base away is much more abundant. The CDR3 does not end in the conserved phenylalanine or tryptophan, so this is likely a read error. The V call is TRBV28, the J call TRBJ2-3, with D possibly being TRBD2 (5 bases). The CDR3 runs 14 residues. V was pared by 4 bases and J by 2 bases, with 10 bases between. The germline V gene has CDR1 MDHEN and CDR2 SYDVKM. The CDR3: CASSSGLNTDTQYY. CDR3 coding DNA: TGTGCCAGCAGTTCAGGACTGAACACAGATACGCAGTATTAT.

The sample holds one count of this clonotype. J is TRBJ1-1 and V is TRBV15; D is unresolved. Germline V gene sequence: CDR1 LNHNV, CDR2 YYDKDF (reference sequence). The CDR3 runs to 15 residues. The V end lost 0 bases, the J end lost 1 base, and 9 bases lay between the germline ends. The CDR3 sequence: CATSRDQGWNTEAFF. The CDR3 DNA reads TGTGCCACCAGCAGAGATCAAGGCTGGAACACTGAAGCTTTCTTT.

This clonotype appeared many times. The CDR3: CASSFRTGMAGANVLTF. The CDR3 coding sequence is TGTGCCAGCAGTTTTCGAACAGGGATGGCTGGGGCCAACGTCCTGACTTTC. This sequence joins TRBV28 and TRBJ2-6; perhaps TRBD1 as D (6 bases). The germline CDR1 and CDR2 sequences are MDHEN and SYDVKM. The V and J ends lost 3 bases and 2 bases respectively, with 14 bases between them. The CDR3 sequence is 17 residues long.

Comments on this clonotype: This could be a read error, since a much larger clone is one nucleotide away. This chain connects TRBV28 to TRBJ2-3, with D perhaps TRBD1 or TRBD2 (5 bases each). The CDR3 contains 16 residues. V was pared by 4 bases and J by 4 bases, with 18 bases between. Germline V gene sequence: CDR1 MDHEN, CDR2 SYDVKM. DNA for the CDR3: TGTGCCAGCAGTTGGTCCCGAGGGGCGCAGGCAGATACGCAGTATTTT. Translated: CASSWSRGAQADTQYF. Filled out from reference TRBV28 and TRBJ2-3, the complete variable domain reads DVKVTQSSRYLVKRTGEKVFLECVQDMDHENMFWYRQDPGLGLRLIYFSYDVKMKEKGDIPEGYSVSREKKERFSLILESASTNQTSMYLCASSWSRGAQADTQYFGPGTRLTVL.

This clonotype was observed many times. The chain is built from TRBV7-2 and TRBJ2-5; 11 positions match TRBD2. Germline V lookup: CDR1 SGHTA, CDR2 FQGNSA. The CDR3 runs to 17 residues. Germline trimming cut 1 base from V and 5 bases from J; bases unmatched to any gene: 9. The CDR3 bases are TGTGCCAGCAGCTTAGTAGTACTAGCGGGAGAAATTGAGACCCAGTACTTC. Its translation is CASSLVVLAGEIETQYF.

The J gene is TRBJ1-6, the V gene TRBV6-1; the D is unclear. CDR3 length: 10 amino acids. V dropped 8 bases and J dropped 7 bases, with 3 bases sitting between them. Germline loops: CDR1 MNHNS, CDR2 SASEGT. CDR3 DNA sequence: TGTGCCAGCGGCAATTCACCCCTCCACTTT. As protein: CASGNSPLHF.

The chain combines TRBV7-3 with TRBJ1-1; D possibly corresponds to TRBD1 (6 bases). The CDR3 spans 15 residues. CDR1 and CDR2 from the germline V gene are SGHTA and FQGTGA. V lost 4 bases and J 4 bases, leaving 16 bases between the germline ends. CDR3 loop: CASSSSPTGSTEAFF. DNA for the CDR3: TGTGCCAGCAGCTCAAGCCCTACAGGGAGCACTGAAGCTTTCTTT. The whole variable domain, remainder taken from reference TRBV7-3 and TRBJ1-1, is GAGVSQTPSNKVTEKGKYVELRCDPISGHTALYWYRQSLGQGPEFLIYFQGTGAADDSGLPNDRFFAVRPEGSVSTLKIQRTERGDSAVYLCASSSSPTGSTEAFFGQGTRLTVV.

The chain has TRBV7-2 and TRBJ2-7; the D gene is possibly TRBD2 (6 bases). Germline assignment: CDR1 SGHTA and CDR2 FQGNSA. This CDR3 comprises 13 residues. The CDR3 here is CASQWGGTYEQYF. The CDR3 DNA follows: TGTGCTAGCCAGTGGGGAGGCACCTACGAGCAGTACTTC.

The V and J genes are TRBV10-3 and TRBJ2-7, with D perhaps matching TRBD1 (6 bases). V gave up 3 bases and J gave up 4 bases, with 10 bases separating them. Germline-derived CDR1 and CDR2 are ENHRY and SYGVKD. The CDR3 runs to 13 residues. Written as DNA, the CDR3 is TGTGCCATCAGTGATAAAAGGGGGTACGAGCAGTACTTC. Amino acid sequence: CAISDKRGYEQYF.

As for this clonotype: Germline is not matched at one junction end, which may reflect a read error. The V gene is TRBV7-8, the J gene TRBJ2-6; no reliable D call. This CDR3 is 15 amino acids long. Germline loops: CDR1 SGHVS, CDR2 FQNEAQ. The CDR3 nucleotides are TGTGCCAGCAGCTTAGGCGAGTTTGGAGCCAACGGCCTGACTTTC. Amino acids: CASSLGEFGANGLTF.